These T cell receptor beta chains were read from a single sample in a study of blood T cell repertoires in COVID-19. Using immunoSEQ multiplex PCR, the repertoire was profiled, and TCRdb retains in-frame clones only, with some absent. The table has under 150,000 clones, 88% seen once. Sequenced: peripheral blood. These receptors all come from a man in his 70s with active COVID-19. CDR3s leave out the opening cysteine and the closing phenylalanine or tryptophan. The order of the fields is J gene, V gene, CDR3 protein.

TRBJ2-2,TRBV28,ASSPGGPNTGELF
TRBJ1-4,TRBV18,ASSPRQGKEKLF
TRBJ2-1,TRBV29-1,SVSPQGSYNEQF
TRBJ1-5,TRBV6-5,ASSPSDRNQPQH
TRBJ2-7,TRBV3-1/TRBV3-2,ASSRTPYEQY
TRBJ1-2,TRBV28,ASSLRGLGGYT
TRBJ2-1,TRBV6-2/TRBV6-3,ASSYYSYNEQF
TRBJ2-2,TRBV9,ASSGSIQSGELF
TRBJ2-3,TRBV5-4,ASSRAGTSVKDTQY
TRBJ2-5,TRBV5-1,ASSPRSDRIWETQY
TRBJ2-7,TRBV27,ASGLAGLSPYEQY
TRBJ2-7,TRBV6-5,ASSYSEEYEQY
TRBJ2-1,TRBV5-1,ASSLGSGGNEQF
TRBJ1-4,TRBV2,ASSSSEQEKLF
TRBJ1-1,TRBV11-2,ASSSGNGEAF
TRBJ2-5,TRBV29-1,SVYGQSETQY
TRBJ1-2,TRBV30,AWRAGTRYGYT
TRBJ1-6,TRBV21-1,ASSKGYRASSYNSPLH
TRBJ2-7,TRBV24-1,ATSDPRQGYEQY
TRBJ2-1,TRBV7-9,ASSSGDRGLREQF
TRBJ2-3,TRBV30,AWSVRSTDTQY
TRBJ2-1,TRBV2,ASSEAWASHNEQF
TRBJ1-1,TRBV19,ASSTRQLNTEAF
TRBJ2-1,TRBV18,ASSPTSVDNEQF
TRBJ1-1,TRBV28,ASGRDRVTEAF
TRBJ2-3,TRBV24-1,ATSDLRGGADTQY
TRBJ2-7,TRBV12-3/TRBV12-4,ASSPPGTYEQY
TRBJ1-2,TRBV18,ASSSTGGFALHT
TRBJ1-1,TRBV5-6,ASSPGTGLTEAF
TRBJ1-1,TRBV10-2,ASKVTGGTEAF
TRBJ1-1,TRBV30,AWSTGRDRGTEAF
TRBJ2-7,TRBV19,ASSIERVPYEQY
TRBJ2-1,TRBV5-1,ASSPGTSGSNEQF
TRBJ2-5,TRBV19,ASSRMTGSLATQY
TRBJ2-3,TRBV9,ASSVVAGVETDTQY
TRBJ2-1,TRBV18,ASSPQSNGNEQF
TRBJ1-5,TRBV19,ASSQGAGWTIQPQH
TRBJ2-5,TRBV5-4,ASSLTGGETQY
TRBJ1-2,TRBV19,ASSTTPTSTGYT
TRBJ1-2,TRBV2,ASSQGQLYGYT
TRBJ1-1,TRBV7-9,ASSLGGTGRGNTEAF
TRBJ2-7,TRBV5-1,ASSLDRGPYEQY
TRBJ1-5,TRBV5-5,ASSLDNSNQPQH
TRBJ2-1,TRBV7-2,ASSPSPTGYNEQF
TRBJ1-5,TRBV7-2,ASSLGPGQGNQPQH
TRBJ2-7,TRBV11-2,ASSTIPGQGGGSSYEQY
TRBJ1-5,TRBV3-1/TRBV3-2,ASSQDGNSNQPQH
TRBJ2-7,TRBV4-1,ASSRLGLAGSPTSEQY
TRBJ2-2,TRBV19,ASSIRHPRTNTGELF
TRBJ1-1,TRBV25-1,ASIRTGQNTEAF
TRBJ1-1,TRBV7-9,ASSPQGAGGEAF
TRBJ2-7,TRBV6-5,ASSKQGGRQY
TRBJ2-7,TRBV28,ASRGGRSPYEQY
TRBJ2-2,TRBV18,ASSPRDRATDTGELF
TRBJ2-1,TRBV15,ATSRDYLRNEQF
TRBJ2-2,TRBV3-1/TRBV3-2,ASSQGIAGVGGELF
TRBJ1-5,TRBV7-3,ASGDGGNQPQH
TRBJ2-7,TRBV11-2,ASSLGQISYEQY